This T cell receptor (beta chain) was recorded in a study of blood T cell repertoires in COVID-19. Sequencing was performed with immunoSEQ multiplex PCR; in TCRdb, only in-frame clones are kept and a portion is missing. The table lists about 110,000 clones, 65% to 75% of them singletons. Sequencing was performed on peripheral blood. The TCR comes from a human donor with acute or convalescent COVID-19. The donor label of this sample is uncertain.

CDR3 residues: CASSQELAPSSPLHF. The CDR3 DNA sequence: TGTGCCAGCAGCCAAGAGCTGGCCCCCAGTTCACCCCTCCACTTT. The chain uses TRBV14 and TRBJ1-6; D unresolved. This CDR3 is 15 amino acids long. The germline V gene encodes CDR1 SGHDN and CDR2 FVKESK. V lost 0 bases and J lost 9, with 12 bases in between. The full variable domain, rest sourced from reference TRBV14 and TRBJ1-6, is EAGVTQFPSHSVIEKGQTVTLRCDPISGHDNLYWYRRVMGKEIKFLLHFVKESKQDESGMPNNRFLAERTGGTYSTLKVQPAELEDSGVYFCASSQELAPSSPLHFGNGTRLTVT.